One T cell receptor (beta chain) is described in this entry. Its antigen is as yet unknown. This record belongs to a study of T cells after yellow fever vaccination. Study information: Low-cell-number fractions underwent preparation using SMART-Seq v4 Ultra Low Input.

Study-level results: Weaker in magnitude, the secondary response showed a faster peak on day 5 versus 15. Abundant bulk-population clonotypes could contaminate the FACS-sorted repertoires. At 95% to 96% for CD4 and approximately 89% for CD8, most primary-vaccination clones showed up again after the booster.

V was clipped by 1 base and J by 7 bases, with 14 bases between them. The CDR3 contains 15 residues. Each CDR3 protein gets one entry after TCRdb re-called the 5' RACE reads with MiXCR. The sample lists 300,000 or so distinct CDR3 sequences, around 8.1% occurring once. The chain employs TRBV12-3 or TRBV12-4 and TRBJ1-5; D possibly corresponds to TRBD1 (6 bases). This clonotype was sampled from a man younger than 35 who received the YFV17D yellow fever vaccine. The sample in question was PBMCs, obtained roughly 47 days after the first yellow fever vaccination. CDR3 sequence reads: CASSLGYREGQPQHF. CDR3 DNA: TGTGCCAGCAGTTTAGGCTACAGGGAAGGGCAGCCCCAGCATTTT.